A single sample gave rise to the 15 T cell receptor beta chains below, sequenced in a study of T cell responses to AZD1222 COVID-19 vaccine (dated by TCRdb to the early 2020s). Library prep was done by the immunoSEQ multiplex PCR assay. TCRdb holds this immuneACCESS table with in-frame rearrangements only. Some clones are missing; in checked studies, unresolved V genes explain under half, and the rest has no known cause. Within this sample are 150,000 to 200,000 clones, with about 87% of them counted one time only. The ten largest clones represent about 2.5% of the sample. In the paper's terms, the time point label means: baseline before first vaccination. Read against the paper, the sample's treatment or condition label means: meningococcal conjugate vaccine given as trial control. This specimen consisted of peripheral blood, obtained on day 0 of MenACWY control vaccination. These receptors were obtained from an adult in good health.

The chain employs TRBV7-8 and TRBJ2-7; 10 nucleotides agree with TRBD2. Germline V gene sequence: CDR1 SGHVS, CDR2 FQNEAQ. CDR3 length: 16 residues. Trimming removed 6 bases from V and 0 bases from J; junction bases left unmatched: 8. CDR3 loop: CASRAGTSVLSYEQYF. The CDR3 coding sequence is TGTGCCAGCAGAGCCGGGACTAGCGTTCTCTCCTACGAGCAGTACTTC.

CDR3 sequence: CASSTGLAGGTDTQYF. In DNA form, the CDR3 reads TGTGCCAGCAGCACGGGACTAGCGGGAGGTACAGATACGCAGTATTTT. The genes are TRBV9 and TRBJ2-3; 15 bases are a match to TRBD2. The V gene's germline CDR1 is SGDLS and CDR2 YYNGEE. V lost 4 bases to trimming and J lost 3 bases; unmatched junction nucleotides: 3. The CDR3 is 16 residues long.

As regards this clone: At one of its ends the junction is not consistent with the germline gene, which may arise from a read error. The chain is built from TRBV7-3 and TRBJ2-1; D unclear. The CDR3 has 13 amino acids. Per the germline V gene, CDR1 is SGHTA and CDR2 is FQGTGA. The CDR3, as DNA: TGTGCCAGCAGCTCAAACTCCGACAATGAGCAGTTCTTC. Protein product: CASSSNSDNEQFF.

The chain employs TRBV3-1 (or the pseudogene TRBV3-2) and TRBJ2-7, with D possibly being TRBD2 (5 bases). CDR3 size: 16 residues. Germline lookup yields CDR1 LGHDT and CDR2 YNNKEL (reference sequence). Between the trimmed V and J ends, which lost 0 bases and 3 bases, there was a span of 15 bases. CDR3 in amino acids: CASSQDSGGLGYEQYF. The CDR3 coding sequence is TGTGCCAGCAGCCAAGATTCCGGAGGCTTAGGCTACGAGCAGTACTTC.

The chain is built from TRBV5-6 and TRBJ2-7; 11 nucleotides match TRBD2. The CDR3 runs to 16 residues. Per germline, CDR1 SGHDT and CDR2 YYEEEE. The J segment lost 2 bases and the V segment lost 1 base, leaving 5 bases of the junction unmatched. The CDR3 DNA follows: TGTGCCAGCAGCTTGCGGCTAGCGGGAGGAACCTACGAGCAGTACTTC. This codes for CASSLRLAGGTYEQYF.

Here the CDR3 DNA reads TGTGCCAGCAGCTTAGAGCCGACAGGTGGGTACGTGAAGCAGTACTTC. Residues: CASSLEPTGGYVKQYF. The V and J genes are TRBV7-9 and TRBJ2-7; TRBD1 might be the D (6 bases). The CDR3 loop spans 16 amino acids. Germline assignment: CDR1 SEHNR and CDR2 FQNEAQ (reference sequence). The V end lost 1 base, the J end lost 8 bases, and 21 bases lay between the germline ends.

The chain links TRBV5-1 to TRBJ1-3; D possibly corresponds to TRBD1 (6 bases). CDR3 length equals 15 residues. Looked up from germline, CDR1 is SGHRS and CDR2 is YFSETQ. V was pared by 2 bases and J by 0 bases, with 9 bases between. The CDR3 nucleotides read TGCGCCAGCAGCTTTGAAGGGGGCTCTGGAAACACCATATATTTT. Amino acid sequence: CASSFEGGSGNTIYF. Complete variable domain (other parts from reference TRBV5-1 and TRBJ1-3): KAGVTQTPRYLIKTRGQQVTLSCSPISGHRSVSWYQQTPGQGLQFLFEYFSETQRNKGNFPGRFSGRQFSNSRSEMNVSTLELGDSALYLCASSFEGGSGNTIYFGEGSWLTVV.

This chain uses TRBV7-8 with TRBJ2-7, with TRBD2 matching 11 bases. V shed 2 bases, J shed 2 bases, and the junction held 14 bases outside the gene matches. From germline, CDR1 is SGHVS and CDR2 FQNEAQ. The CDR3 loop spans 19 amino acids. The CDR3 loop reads CASSLNVASGGLNPYEQYF. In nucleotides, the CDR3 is TGTGCCAGCAGCTTAAATGTCGCTAGCGGGGGGTTAAACCCCTACGAGCAGTACTTC.

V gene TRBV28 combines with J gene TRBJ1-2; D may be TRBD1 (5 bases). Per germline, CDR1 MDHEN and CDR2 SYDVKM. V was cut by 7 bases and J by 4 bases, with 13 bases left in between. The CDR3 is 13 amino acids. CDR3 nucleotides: TGTGCCAGCAAAGGCAGGGAGAGCTATGGCTACACCTTC. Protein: CASKGRESYGYTF.

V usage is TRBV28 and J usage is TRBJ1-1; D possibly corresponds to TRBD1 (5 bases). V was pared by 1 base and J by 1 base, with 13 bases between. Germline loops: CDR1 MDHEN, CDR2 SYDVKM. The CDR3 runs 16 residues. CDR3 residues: CASSLLGPGKNTEAFF. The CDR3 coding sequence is TGTGCCAGCAGTTTATTGGGGCCCGGGAAGAACACTGAAGCTTTCTTT. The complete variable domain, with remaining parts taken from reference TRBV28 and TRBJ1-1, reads DVKVTQSSRYLVKRTGEKVFLECVQDMDHENMFWYRQDPGLGLRLIYFSYDVKMKEKGDIPEGYSVSREKKERFSLILESASTNQTSMYLCASSLLGPGKNTEAFFGQGTRLTVV.

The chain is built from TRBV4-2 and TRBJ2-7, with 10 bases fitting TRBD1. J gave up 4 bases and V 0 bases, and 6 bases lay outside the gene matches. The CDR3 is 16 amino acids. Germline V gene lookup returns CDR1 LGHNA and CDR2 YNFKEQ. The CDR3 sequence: CASSQDTTGGGYEQYF. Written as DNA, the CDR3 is TGTGCCAGCAGCCAAGACACGACAGGGGGCGGTTACGAGCAGTACTTC.

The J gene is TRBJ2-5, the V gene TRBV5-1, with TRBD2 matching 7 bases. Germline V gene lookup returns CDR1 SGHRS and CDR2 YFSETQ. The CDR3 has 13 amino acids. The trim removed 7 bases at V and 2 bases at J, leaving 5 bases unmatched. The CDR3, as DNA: TGCGCCAGCGGGGGGGAGGCACAAGAGACCCAGTACTTC. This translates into CASGGEAQETQYF.

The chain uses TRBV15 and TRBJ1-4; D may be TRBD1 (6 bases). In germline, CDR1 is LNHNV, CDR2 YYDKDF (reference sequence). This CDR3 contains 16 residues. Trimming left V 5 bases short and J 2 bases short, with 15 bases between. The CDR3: CATSRGRGWTNEKLFF. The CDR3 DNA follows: TGTGCCACCAGCCGGGGGAGGGGGTGGACTAATGAAAAACTGTTTTTT.

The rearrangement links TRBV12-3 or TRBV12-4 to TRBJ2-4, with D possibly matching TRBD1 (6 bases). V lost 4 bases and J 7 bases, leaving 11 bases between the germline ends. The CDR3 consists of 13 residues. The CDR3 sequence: CASSSDSRNIQYF. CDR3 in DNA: TGTGCCAGCAGTTCGGACAGTAGGAACATTCAGTACTTC.

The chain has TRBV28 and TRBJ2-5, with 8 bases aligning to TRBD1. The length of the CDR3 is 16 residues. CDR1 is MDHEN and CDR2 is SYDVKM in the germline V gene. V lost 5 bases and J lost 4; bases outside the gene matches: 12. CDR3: CASSLILAGGAETQYF. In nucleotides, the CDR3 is TGTGCCAGCAGTCTAATACTGGCAGGGGGCGCAGAGACCCAGTACTTC.